The sequence of this T cell receptor beta chain was determined in a study of blood T cell repertoires in COVID-19. Study-wide background: Spain, Italy and the United States supplied samples that represented acute and convalescent COVID-19. The analysed material was cDNA or gDNA that came from T cells, B-cell-depleted T cells, or PBMCs.

The CDR3 runs to 13 residues. With 5 bases removed from V and 4 bases from J, the gap between germline ends came to 11 bases. Seattle's cohort entered during active infection and was followed longitudinally. Per the authors' pipeline: Nucleated cell counts were estimated from reference gene primer amplification. Data came from immunoSEQ multiplex PCR; TCRdb stores just in-frame clones and leaves some out. V and J calls and clone size are as listed in that table; D and trimming were resolved from the DNA. The table has 210,000 or so clones, just under 90% seen once. This clone is labeled as large. The sequence came from a man younger than 40 with COVID-19, enrolled during active disease. The sequenced sample consisted of peripheral blood. The rearrangement uses TRBV12-3 or TRBV12-4 and TRBJ1-2; D gene uncertain. The CDR3 sequence is CASSLSATYGYTF. The DNA for the CDR3 is TGTGCCAGCAGTCTCAGCGCTACCTATGGCTACACCTTC.